The rows below give T cell receptor beta chains drawn from one sample of a study of T-cell reconstitution after alpha-beta-depleted transplantation in children. TCRdb ran MiXCR on the PCR reads and lists one entry per CDR3 protein. The sample comprises 260,000 or so distinct CDR3 sequences, about 11% of which are singletons, and approximately 2.9% rests with the top ten. The sample consisted of PBMCs from the stem cell graft donor, taken from the stem cell graft. Receptors were obtained from a human donor who donated a stem cell graft to a child with acute lymphoblastic leukemia. CDR3s include the opening cysteine and the closing phenylalanine or tryptophan. The D gene is left open where the match is weak. Rows may omit the clone size; those that give it use once, few, many or a size class.

J	length	D	size	V	CDR3	DNA
TRBJ1-5	15	NA	NA	TRBV6-4	CASGEDTISDQPQHF	TGTGCCAGCGGGGAAGACACGATCTCGGATCAGCCCCAGCATTTT
TRBJ2-7	14	TRBD2	many	TRBV20-1	CSAGRPILFYEQYF	TGCAGTGCCGGGAGGCCGATCCTTTTTTACGAGCAGTACTTC
TRBJ2-5	16	NA	many	TRBV5-1	CASSLAVSKIQETQYF	TGCGCCAGCAGCTTGGCGGTCAGCAAAATCCAAGAGACCCAGTACTTC
TRBJ1-1	14	NA	many	TRBV3-1	CASSQGGMNTEAFF	TGCGCCAGCAGCCAAGGCGGGATGAACACTGAAGCTTTCTTT
TRBJ2-2	14	NA	many	TRBV20-1	CSARALPNTGELFF	TGCAGTGCTAGAGCGCTCCCGAACACCGGGGAGCTGTTTTTT
TRBJ1-5	15	NA	many	TRBV6-2/TRBV6-3	CASSSRDGTNQPQHF	TGTGCCAGCAGTTCCCGGGACGGTACTAATCAGCCCCAGCATTTT
TRBJ2-2	13	NA	many	TRBV28	CASSLQRAGELFF	TGTGCCAGCAGTCTCCAAAGGGCCGGGGAGCTGTTTTTT
TRBJ2-7	12	NA	many	TRBV29-1	CSVVVWTSEQYF	TGCAGCGTTGTAGTGTGGACCTCGGAGCAGTACTTC
TRBJ2-4	15	NA	few	TRBV4-3	CASSQDGHTADIQYF	TGCGCCAGCAGCCAAGACGGGCACACGGCGGACATTCAGTACTTC
TRBJ2-2	12	NA	many	TRBV6-1	CASSEASGELFF	TGTGCCAGCAGTGAAGCCTCCGGGGAGCTGTTTTTT
TRBJ1-3	16	NA	NA	TRBV18	CASSPFAEAHGNTIYF	TGTGCCAGCTCACCCTTTGCAGAAGCCCATGGAAACACCATATATTTT
TRBJ1-5	12	NA	many	TRBV12-3/TRBV12-4	CASSPDDRTQHF	TGTGCCAGCAGCCCAGATGACAGGACCCAGCATTTT
TRBJ2-2	17	NA	many	TRBV5-1	CASSLAPGAPDAGELFF	TGCGCCAGCAGCTTGGCCCCGGGGGCGCCCGACGCCGGGGAGCTGTTTTTT
TRBJ2-3	13	NA	many	TRBV6-1	CASRADSTDTQYF	TGTGCCAGCCGGGCTGACTCCACAGATACGCAGTATTTT
TRBJ2-1	14	TRBD2	many	TRBV29-1	CSVGFGGSYNEQFF	TGCAGCGTTGGATTCGGCGGGAGTTACAATGAGCAGTTCTTC
TRBJ2-1	15	TRBD1	many	TRBV20-1	CSATVDRGLRNEQFF	TGCAGTGCAACCGTCGACAGGGGGCTTCGGAATGAGCAGTTCTTC
TRBJ1-6	14	NA	many	TRBV25-1	CASSDILGSSPLHF	TGTGCCAGCAGTGATATTTTGGGTAGTTCACCCCTCCACTTT
TRBJ2-7	14	NA	many	TRBV12-3/TRBV12-4	CASSLQQGNNEQYF	TGTGCCAGCAGTTTACAACAGGGTAACAACGAGCAGTACTTC
TRBJ2-1	15	TRBD2	many	TRBV20-1	CSAPTGSGRYNEQFF	TGCAGTGCTCCCACAGGGAGCGGGAGGTACAATGAGCAGTTCTTC
TRBJ1-1	16	NA	many	TRBV20-1	CSATLKQGQANTEAFF	TGCAGTGCTACGTTAAAACAGGGTCAAGCGAACACTGAAGCTTTCTTT
TRBJ1-3	12	NA	NA	TRBV30	CAWKEAGNTIYF	TGTGCCTGGAAGGAGGCTGGAAACACCATATATTTT
TRBJ2-3	16	NA	many	TRBV5-1	CASSYQGSPKGDTQYF	TGCGCCAGCAGCTACCAGGGGTCTCCGAAGGGGGATACGCAGTATTTT
TRBJ2-7	12	NA	many	TRBV27	CASRGRDYEQYF	TGTGCCAGCAGAGGCAGGGACTACGAGCAGTACTTC
TRBJ2-7	14	TRBD1	many	TRBV9	CASSVDRTSYEQYF	TGTGCCAGCAGCGTGGACAGGACGTCCTACGAGCAGTACTTC
TRBJ1-1	13	NA	many	TRBV12-3/TRBV12-4	CASSDSMNTEAFF	TGTGCCAGCAGCGACAGCATGAACACTGAAGCTTTCTTT
TRBJ2-6	18	TRBD1	few	TRBV20-1	CSAGPSGTGGAGANVLTF	TGCAGTGCTGGACCTTCCGGGACAGGGGGTGCTGGGGCCAACGTCCTGACTTTC
TRBJ2-3	14	TRBD1	many	TRBV6-2/TRBV6-3	CASKIQGSTDTQYF	TGTGCCAGCAAGATACAGGGGAGCACAGATACGCAGTATTTT
TRBJ2-3	20	TRBD1	NA	TRBV11-1	CASSPRSPGTVNWGTDTQYF	TGTGCCAGCAGCCCACGCTCTCCCGGGACAGTCAACTGGGGCACAGATACGCAGTATTTT
TRBJ2-5	18	TRBD2	NA	TRBV20-1	CCANHFAGLAGPQETQYF	TGCTGTGCTAATCATTTCGCGGGACTAGCGGGGCCACAAGAGACCCAGTACTTC
TRBJ2-7	16	TRBD1	many	TRBV12-3/TRBV12-4	CASSPGPGQGTHEQYF	TGTGCCAGCAGTCCCGGACCGGGACAGGGGACCCACGAGCAGTACTTC
TRBJ1-1	15	NA	many	TRBV5-6	CASSPHPGVNTEAFF	TGTGCCAGCAGCCCTCACCCGGGGGTCAACACTGAAGCTTTCTTT
TRBJ1-2	13	NA	NA	TRBV10-3	CAISERGGYGYTF	TGTGCCATCAGTGAAAGGGGTGGCTATGGCTACACCTTC
TRBJ2-3	18	TRBD1	many	TRBV12-3/TRBV12-4	CASSYAVGQGWNTDTQYF	TGTGCCAGCAGTTACGCCGTAGGACAGGGATGGAACACAGATACGCAGTATTTT
TRBJ2-1	13	TRBD1	few	TRBV19	CASTPDRGDEQFF	TGTGCCAGTACCCCGGACAGGGGGGACGAGCAGTTCTTC
TRBJ1-1	13	NA	many	TRBV9	CASSASGVTEAFF	TGTGCCAGCAGCGCCTCAGGGGTCACTGAAGCTTTCTTT
TRBJ1-2	15	TRBD1	many	TRBV18	CASSPWTGGGYGYTF	TGTGCCAGCTCACCGTGGACAGGGGGCGGTTATGGCTACACCTTC
TRBJ2-1	15	TRBD1	many	TRBV20-1	CSAPTGQGNLDEQFF	TGCAGTGCTCCCACGGGACAGGGGAACCTCGATGAGCAGTTCTTC
TRBJ2-5	12	NA	many	TRBV2	CASSLRPSTQYF	TGTGCCAGCAGTCTCCGGCCGTCGACCCAGTACTTC
TRBJ2-1	14	NA	many	TRBV5-1	CASSEGPRYNEQFF	TGCGCCAGCAGCGAGGGACCTCGCTACAATGAGCAGTTCTTC
TRBJ2-7	15	NA	NA	TRBV18	CASSPVGGTSYEQYF	TGTGCCAGCTCTCCGGTCGGGGGCACCTCCTACGAGCAGTACTTC
TRBJ2-2	15	TRBD1	few	TRBV24-1	CATSDSDRDTGELFF	TGTGCCACCAGTGATTCGGACAGGGACACCGGGGAGCTGTTTTTT
TRBJ2-2	14	NA	many	TRBV5-1	CASSSGLNTGELFF	TGCGCCAGCAGCTCGGGACTGAACACCGGGGAGCTGTTTTTT
TRBJ2-5	14	TRBD1	NA	TRBV11-2	CASRDRGTGKTQYF	TGTGCCAGCAGGGACAGGGGGACTGGAAAGACCCAGTACTTC
TRBJ2-5	14	NA	few	TRBV4-2	CASSQPGSQETQYF	TGTGCCAGCAGCCAACCAGGGTCCCAAGAGACCCAGTACTTC
TRBJ2-1	18	TRBD1	many	TRBV25-1	CASSESPGQGETYNEQFF	TGTGCCAGCAGTGAATCCCCGGGACAGGGAGAAACCTACAATGAGCAGTTCTTC
TRBJ2-5	15	TRBD1	many	TRBV20-1	CSASPGTGGKETQYF	TGCAGTGCTAGCCCCGGGACAGGGGGCAAAGAGACCCAGTACTTC
TRBJ2-5	15	TRBD2	many	TRBV6-5	CASSYTSGSQETQYF	TGTGCCAGCAGTTACACTAGCGGGAGCCAAGAGACCCAGTACTTC
TRBJ1-1	14	TRBD1	many	TRBV5-1	CASSPKMGQGEAFF	TGCGCCAGCAGCCCCAAAATGGGACAGGGGGAAGCTTTCTTT
TRBJ2-7	12	TRBD1	many	TRBV10-3	CATNRGSYEQYF	TGTGCCACCAACAGGGGCTCATACGAGCAGTACTTC
TRBJ1-1	12	NA	many	TRBV29-1	CSVGQVNTEAFF	TGCAGCGTTGGACAGGTGAACACTGAAGCTTTCTTT
TRBJ2-5	15	NA	many	TRBV20-1	CSARVASSNQETQYF	TGCAGTGCTAGAGTGGCTAGCAGTAACCAAGAGACCCAGTACTTC
TRBJ1-1	16	TRBD1	many	TRBV7-9	CASSLLFRTGNTEAFF	TGTGCCAGCAGCTTACTCTTTAGGACAGGGAACACTGAAGCTTTCTTT
TRBJ2-7	16	NA	many	TRBV12-3/TRBV12-4	CASSFRGLTHSYEQYF	TGTGCCAGCAGTTTTAGGGGCCTCACCCACTCCTACGAGCAGTACTTC
TRBJ2-1	17	TRBD2	many	TRBV5-6	CASTGGGASRETTEQFF	TGTGCCAGCACCGGGGGGGGCGCCTCTCGGGAGACGACTGAGCAGTTCTTC
TRBJ2-5	17	TRBD1	NA	TRBV3-1	CASSKDRDRGFQETQYF	TGTGCCTCCAGCAAAGATCGGGACAGGGGCTTCCAAGAGACCCAGTACTTC
TRBJ2-3	17	TRBD2	once	TRBV30	CACDWAGVGLGTDTQYF	TGTGCCTGCGATTGGGCGGGAGTTGGACTGGGTACAGATACGCAGTATTTT